These 30 T cell receptor beta chains originate from one sample sequenced in a study of blood T cell repertoires in COVID-19. Produced via immunoSEQ multiplex PCR; TCRdb's table is partial and in-frame only. The table records hundreds of thousands of clones, about 88% of them present only once. The sample taken for sequencing was PBMCs or T cells enriched from blood (not recorded which). These receptors all stem from a woman aged 50 to 65 who had recovered from COVID-19.

This chain joins TRBV27 and TRBJ1-2; D perhaps matches TRBD1 (5 bases). This CDR3 is 14 amino acids long. The germline V gene encodes CDR1 MNHEY and CDR2 SMNVEV (reference sequence). The ends were cut back, 0 bases at V and 6 bases at J, with 11 bases in the middle. DNA of the CDR3: TGTGCCAGCAGTTTATCCGGGGGAGTGGATGGCTACACCTTC. Translating gives CASSLSGGVDGYTF.

The chain recombines TRBV28 with TRBJ2-7; TRBD1 aligns across 11 bases. The length of the CDR3 is 13 residues. Germline loops: CDR1 MDHEN, CDR2 SYDVKM. J lost 4 bases, V lost 8 bases, and 4 bases had no gene match. The CDR3 DNA sequence: TGTGCCAGCGGAGGGGACAGGGGGTACGAGCAGTACTTC. Translating it yields CASGGDRGYEQYF.

This chain joins TRBV7-2 and TRBJ2-3, with a possible D match to TRBD2 (5 bases). Between the trimmed V and J ends, which lost 1 base and 7 bases, there was a span of 9 bases. The germline CDR1 and CDR2 sequences are SGHTA and FQGNSA. This CDR3 contains 13 residues. CDR3 residues: CASSLEGGYTQYF. In DNA form, the CDR3 reads TGTGCCAGCAGCTTAGAGGGCGGGTATACGCAGTATTTT.

The gene calls are TRBV5-1 and TRBJ1-1; 8 bases match TRBD1. Germline V gene lookup returns CDR1 SGHRS and CDR2 YFSETQ. The CDR3 is made up of 15 amino acids. The J segment lost 2 bases and the V segment lost 4 bases, leaving 7 bases of the junction unmatched. The CDR3 region is CASSVDGQGNTEAFF. CDR3 DNA sequence: TGCGCCAGCAGCGTAGACGGACAGGGTAACACTGAAGCTTTCTTT.

V is TRBV6-1 and J is TRBJ1-1, with 8 nucleotides matching TRBD1. V shed 2 bases and J 6 bases; nucleotides not matched to a gene: 8. The CDR3 has 15 residues. Germline assignment: CDR1 MNHNS and CDR2 SASEGT. The CDR3 sequence: CASSELGQAAAEAFF. The DNA for the CDR3 is TGTGCCAGCAGTGAATTGGGACAGGCGGCCGCTGAAGCTTTCTTT.

This sequence joins TRBV30 and TRBJ1-2; perhaps TRBD1 as D (6 bases). Per germline, CDR1 GTSNPN and CDR2 SVGIG (reference sequence). The CDR3 contains 14 residues. Trimming took 2 bases from V and 4 from J, leaving 14 bases between them. CDR3 in DNA: TGTGCCTGGAGTAAAAGCCTAGGGGGCTATGGCTACACCTTC. As protein: CAWSKSLGGYGYTF.

CDR3 sequence: CASSVGSGEQYF. CDR3 sequence (DNA): TGTGCCAGCAGTGTAGGGAGCGGCGAGCAGTACTTC. The rearrangement links TRBV25-1 to TRBJ2-7; D is perhaps TRBD2 (5 bases). This CDR3 spans 12 amino acids. Germline values: CDR1 MGHDK, CDR2 SYGVNS. Deletions cut 4 bases from V and 6 bases from J, with 10 bases between.

Concerning this clone itself: Other DNA sequences from this sample encode an identical CDR3 as well. The J gene is TRBJ1-5, the V gene TRBV12-3 or TRBV12-4; perhaps TRBD1 as D (6 bases). Trimming took 3 bases from V and 7 from J, leaving 10 bases between them. The CDR3 runs 13 residues. The CDR3 loop reads CASSFSGAQPQHF. CDR3 sequence (DNA): TGTGCCAGCAGTTTTTCAGGGGCCCAGCCCCAGCATTTT.

The V and J genes are TRBV19 and TRBJ1-2, with D perhaps TRBD1 (6 bases). The CDR3 has 13 residues. Trimming removed 5 bases at V and 4 bases at J, with 11 bases between. Germline V CDR1 and CDR2: LNHDA, SQIVND (reference sequence). CDR3 sequence (DNA): TGTGCCAGTAGTCCCACAGGGACCTATGGCTACACCTTC. Residues: CASSPTGTYGYTF.

There are many counts of this clone. This chain connects TRBV7-2 to TRBJ2-3; 10 bases fit TRBD2. Looked up from germline, CDR1 is SGHTA and CDR2 is FQGNSA. CDR3 length: 19 residues. V gave up 5 bases and J gave up 4 bases; unmatched junction bases: 18. The CDR3 sequence: CASSPGGAGGPFDPDTQYF. The CDR3 bases are TGTGCCAGCAGCCCTGGGGGAGCGGGAGGGCCGTTCGACCCAGATACGCAGTATTTT.

The chain employs TRBV10-3 and TRBJ2-3; D unresolved. The CDR3 runs to 14 residues. Trimming left V 0 bases short and J 5 bases short, with 9 bases between. Per the germline V gene, CDR1 is ENHRY and CDR2 is SYGVKD. CDR3 bases: TGTGCCATCAGTGAGTCCCTAGTGTTAGATACGCAGTATTTT. Its protein product is CAISESLVLDTQYF.

This chain connects TRBV29-1 to TRBJ2-5, with a weak D call TRBD1 (6 bases). The CDR3 is 12 amino acids. CDR1 and CDR2 (germline): SQVTM, ANQGSEA. Deletions cut 7 bases from V and 7 bases from J, with 16 bases between. CDR3 coding DNA: TGCAGCGCGAGCAACAGGGAACGGACCCAGTACTTC. Residues: CSASNRERTQYF.

The chain couples TRBV7-2 to TRBJ2-1, with TRBD1 matching 8 bases. The trim removed 3 bases at V and 5 bases at J, leaving 12 bases unmatched. This CDR3 is built from 17 residues. CDR1 is SGHTA, CDR2 FQGNSA, per germline. CDR3 DNA: TGTGCCAGCAGCTTCCGCTCCCCAGGGGGCGCCCACAATGAGCAGTTCTTC. It codes for CASSFRSPGGAHNEQFF.

V is TRBV7-2 and J is TRBJ1-2; D possibly corresponds to TRBD1 (5 bases). Germline V gene data show CDR1 as SGHTA and CDR2 as FQGNSA. V was cut by 5 bases and J by 4 bases, with 11 bases left in between. The CDR3 loop spans 13 amino acids. In DNA, the CDR3 is TGTGCCAGCAGCCCACGACAGCCCTATGGCTACACCTTC. Translating gives CASSPRQPYGYTF.

The chain links TRBV5-5 to TRBJ1-4; 8 nucleotides line up with TRBD1. V shed 4 bases and J 2 bases; nucleotides not matched to a gene: 1. This CDR3 region has 14 residues. Germline V CDR1 and CDR2: SGHKS, YYEKEE (reference sequence). The DNA for the CDR3 is TGTGCCAGCAGCACAGGGGGTACTAATGAAAAACTGTTTTTT. Translating gives CASSTGGTNEKLFF.

The chain carries TRBV5-6 and TRBJ2-7; 9 nucleotides line up with TRBD1. The CDR3 runs 14 residues. V shed 5 bases, J shed 1 base, and the junction held 4 bases outside the gene matches. CDR1 and CDR2 from the germline V gene are SGHDT and YYEEEE. This chain's CDR3 is CASSPGTGSYEQYF. CDR3 bases: TGTGCCAGCAGTCCCGGGACAGGGTCCTACGAGCAGTACTTC. The entire variable domain, with the rest obtained from reference TRBV5-6 and TRBJ2-7, is as follows: DAGVTQSPTHLIKTRGQQVTLRCSPKSGHDTVSWYQQALGQGPQFIFQYYEEEERQRGNFPDRFSGHQFPNYSSELNVNALLLGDSALYLCASSPGTGSYEQYFGPGTRLTVT.

This chain links TRBV6-2 or TRBV6-3 with TRBJ2-3; the D is unclear. V was cut by 2 bases and J by 2 bases, with 2 bases left in between. CDR1 and CDR2 (germline): MNHEY, SVGEGT. The CDR3 is made up of 12 amino acids. The CDR3 is CASSYHTDTQYF. The CDR3 bases are TGTGCCAGCAGTTACCACACAGATACGCAGTATTTT.

In the case of this clone: Other DNA sequences in this specimen translate into the identical CDR3. This sequence joins TRBV28 and TRBJ1-3; 7 positions match TRBD1. The CDR3 is 15 residues long. Germline assignment: CDR1 MDHEN and CDR2 SYDVKM. V was pared by 4 bases and J by 0 bases, with 3 bases of the junction left unmatched. Here the CDR3 DNA reads TGTGCCAGCAGTTCAGGACAGGCCTCTGGAAACACCATATATTTT. Translating gives CASSSGQASGNTIYF.

The chain recombines TRBV30 with TRBJ1-5, with D possibly being TRBD1 (5 bases). The germline V gene encodes CDR1 GTSNPN and CDR2 SVGIG (reference sequence). V shed 8 bases and J shed 6 bases, with 17 bases lying between them. This CDR3 has 13 amino acids. CDR3 sequence: CAVAAGIFQPQHF. The CDR3 region has the DNA TGTGCCGTCGCTGCAGGGATTTTTCAGCCCCAGCATTTT.

This rearrangement joins TRBV7-8 to TRBJ1-2; D not resolved. The germline V gene has CDR1 SGHVS and CDR2 FQNEAQ. The CDR3 contains 14 residues. Trimming removed 5 bases at V and 6 bases at J, with 16 bases between. As DNA, the CDR3 is TGTGCCAGCAGCGCTCGACCCCGCGGCGATGGCTACACCTTC. Protein sequence: CASSARPRGDGYTF.

The sample holds a few counts of this clone. The chain uses TRBV18 and TRBJ1-6, with D possibly TRBD1 on 6 matching bases. The CDR3 has 15 residues. In germline, CDR1 is KGHSH, CDR2 LQKENI. Between the trimmed V and J ends, which lost 6 bases and 8 bases, there was a span of 17 bases. This chain's CDR3 is CASSRNRVGDSPLHF. CDR3 nucleotides: TGTGCCAGCTCTCGAAACAGGGTTGGGGATTCACCCCTCCACTTT.

The chain is built from TRBV11-2 and TRBJ2-5; 13 bases align to TRBD2. This CDR3 has 14 amino acids. After removal of 5 bases from V and 7 bases from J, the junction contained 4 bases not matched to a gene. Germline loops: CDR1 SGHAT, CDR2 FQNNGV. CDR3 DNA: TGTGCCAGCAGCCCGGGACTAGCGGGAATGACCCAGTACTTC. This encodes CASSPGLAGMTQYF.

The genes are TRBV4-1 and TRBJ2-2; the match to TRBD1 covers 7 bases. Trimming removed 4 bases from V and 1 base from J; junction bases left unmatched: 3. The CDR3 extends over 15 amino acids. CDR1 and CDR2 (germline): MGHRA, YSYEKL. The CDR3 here is CASSRDSQNTGELFF. The CDR3 DNA reads TGCGCCAGCAGCCGGGACAGTCAGAACACCGGGGAGCTGTTTTTT.

In its sample, this clone was seen once. V gene TRBV28 combines with J gene TRBJ2-7, with a weak D call TRBD1 (5 bases). The CDR3 has 14 amino acids. Trimming stripped 3 bases from V and 6 bases from J, with 15 bases between. Germline values: CDR1 MDHEN, CDR2 SYDVKM. The CDR3: CASSFDQGPGEQYF. The CDR3 DNA is TGTGCCAGCAGTTTCGATCAGGGCCCCGGCGAGCAGTACTTC.

V usage is TRBV2 and J usage is TRBJ1-1; 7 bases fit TRBD1. The CDR3 runs to 11 residues. The germline CDR1 and CDR2 sequences are SNHLY and FYNNEI. The V segment lost 7 bases and the J segment 5 bases; nucleotides outside the gene matches: 1. The CDR3 DNA follows: TGTGCCAGCAAGGGGGCGACTGAAGCTTTCTTT. This translates into CASKGATEAFF.

The J gene is TRBJ1-6, the V gene TRBV28; D remains ambiguous. CDR1 is MDHEN, CDR2 SYDVKM, per germline. This CDR3 has 16 amino acids. The V end lost 5 bases, the J end lost 2 bases, and 13 bases lay between the germline ends. Written as DNA, the CDR3 is TGTGCCAGCAGTCCTAGTGGAGGCCCCTATAATTCACCCCTCCACTTT. Translated: CASSPSGGPYNSPLHF. The full variable domain, completed using reference TRBV28 and TRBJ1-6, is DVKVTQSSRYLVKRTGEKVFLECVQDMDHENMFWYRQDPGLGLRLIYFSYDVKMKEKGDIPEGYSVSREKKERFSLILESASTNQTSMYLCASSPSGGPYNSPLHFGNGTRLTVT.

This sequence joins TRBV20-1 and TRBJ1-1; possible D gene TRBD1, 6 bases. V lost 5 bases to trimming and J lost 4 bases, with 20 bases between them. The CDR3 contains 15 residues. CDR1 and CDR2 from the germline V gene are DFQATT and SNEGSKA (reference sequence). The CDR3 region has the DNA TGCAGTGCTCGTGCGACCCAACAGGGTCGCACTGAAGCTTTCTTT. Translating gives CSARATQQGRTEAFF.

The gene calls are TRBV3-1 (or the pseudogene TRBV3-2) and TRBJ2-3, with 10 bases identical to TRBD2. The CDR3 totals 21 residues. CDR1 LGHDT and CDR2 YNNKEL come from the germline V gene (reference sequence). The V gene end was trimmed by 0 bases and the J gene end by 3 bases; junction bases not matched to a gene: 18. The CDR3 nucleotides are TGTGCCAGCAGCCAAGATACGCTCGGAGCGGGAGGGCCCATTTTGACAGATACGCAGTATTTT. This codes for CASSQDTLGAGGPILTDTQYF.

V and J are TRBV7-2 and TRBJ2-7; no definite D call. The CDR3 is 13 amino acids. The germline gives CDR1 SGHTA, CDR2 FQGNSA. With 5 bases removed from V and 8 bases from J, the gap between germline ends came to 16 bases. CDR3 loop: CASSRTGLDKQYF. The CDR3 DNA reads TGTGCCAGCAGCCGAACTGGGCTCGATAAGCAGTACTTC.

The J gene is TRBJ2-1, the V gene TRBV24-1; TRBD2 matches at 9 bases. The ends lost 1 base at V and 1 base at J; junction bases unmatched: 1. This CDR3 region has 16 residues. Germline CDR1 and CDR2: KGHDR and SFDVKD. The CDR3 protein is CATSDFSGGSYNEQFF. DNA for the CDR3: TGTGCCACCAGTGATTTCAGCGGGGGGTCCTACAATGAGCAGTTCTTC.